This passage covers 10 T cell receptor beta chains from one sample sequenced in a study of T cell responses to AZD1222 COVID-19 vaccine. Only in-frame clones appear in the TCRdb table, and some are missing; sequencing was by immunoSEQ multiplex PCR. The sample contains roughly 120,000 clones, 75% to 90% of which appear only once. This specimen consisted of peripheral blood, obtained on day 0 of AZD1222 vaccination. The source of these receptors is an adult in good health.

The J gene is TRBJ2-5, the V gene TRBV18, with D tentatively TRBD1 or TRBD2 (5 bases each). The CDR3 runs 15 residues. V shed 3 bases and J shed 5 bases, with 16 bases lying between them. Looked up from germline, CDR1 is KGHSH and CDR2 is LQKENI. The CDR3 protein is CASSPRDPPTETQYF. CDR3 DNA: TGTGCCAGCTCACCCCGGGACCCCCCGACGGAGACCCAGTACTTC.

The gene calls are TRBV29-1 and TRBJ2-1, with TRBD1 as a possible D gene (5 bases). Between the trimmed V and J ends, which lost 6 bases and 10 bases, there was a span of 13 bases. The CDR3 has 11 residues. Germline CDR1 reads SQVTM; CDR2 reads ANQGSEA. CDR3: CSVDKALEQFF. CDR3 bases: TGCAGCGTGGACAAAGCACTAGAGCAGTTCTTC.

The gene calls are TRBV28 and TRBJ2-1; 10 bases are a match to TRBD2. Germline V gives CDR1 MDHEN, CDR2 SYDVKM. The trim removed 5 bases at V and 8 bases at J, leaving 9 bases unmatched. This CDR3 is 15 amino acids long. CDR3 nucleotides: TGTGCCAGCAGTCCCAGTTCTAGCGGGAGAGATGAGCAGTTCTTC. The encoded protein is CASSPSSSGRDEQFF.

This clone was seen only once. The rearrangement joins TRBV11-1 to TRBJ1-1; 7 bases fit TRBD1. This CDR3 spans 15 amino acids. V lost 0 bases and J lost 5; bases outside the gene matches: 6. Germline CDR1 and CDR2: SGHAT and FQDESV (reference sequence). CDR3 sequence reads: CASSLAGGAGTEAFF. In DNA, the CDR3 is TGTGCCAGCAGCTTAGCAGGGGGCGCGGGTACTGAAGCTTTCTTT. The variable domain in full, with the rest retrieved from reference TRBV11-1 and TRBJ1-1, is EAEVAQSPRYKITEKSQAVAFWCDPISGHATLYWYRQILGQGPELLVQFQDESVVDDSQLPKDRFSAERLKGVDSTLKIQPAELGDSAMYLCASSLAGGAGTEAFFGQGTRLTVV.

For this clone: It is unclear where the CDR3 begins or ends on the DNA, so no DNA is shown, and the CDR3 is as TCRdb lists it. The gene calls are TRBV30 and TRBJ1-2; TRBD1, the table's D call, lacks a check against the DNA. The CDR3 is 12 amino acids long, termini counted. Germline V CDR1 and CDR2: GTSNPN, SVGIG (reference sequence). The CDR3 is CAWGQGAGSNTF.

V gene TRBV5-1 combines with J gene TRBJ1-2; D is ambiguous. V lost 4 bases to trimming and J lost 8 bases, with 15 bases between them. Germline V gene lookup returns CDR1 SGHRS and CDR2 YFSETQ. The CDR3 has 13 residues. For the CDR3, the DNA is TGCGCCAGCAGCCTACCCAGTGGTCAGGGCTACACCTTC. Amino acids: CASSLPSGQGYTF.

The rearrangement links TRBV9 to TRBJ2-7, with 9 bases lining up with TRBD2. The germline CDR1 and CDR2 sequences are SGDLS and YYNGEE. The CDR3 extends over 15 amino acids. V shed 4 bases and J 1 base; nucleotides not matched to a gene: 6. The CDR3 DNA sequence: TGTGCCAGCAGCCGAACAGCGGGAGGATCCTACGAGCAGTACTTC. Translated, it gives CASSRTAGGSYEQYF.

This chain links TRBV20-1 with TRBJ2-1; perhaps TRBD2 as D (5 bases). The CDR3 runs 14 residues. Germline assignment: CDR1 DFQATT and CDR2 SNEGSKA (reference sequence). Trimming took off 3 bases at V and 9 bases at J, with 18 bases between the two ends. The CDR3 is CSASRNTGYGEQFF. CDR3 DNA: TGCAGTGCTAGTCGAAACACGGGATATGGTGAGCAGTTCTTC.

This chain uses TRBV11-2 with TRBJ1-3, with D possibly TRBD1 on 5 matching bases. This CDR3 has 18 amino acids. V was clipped by 7 bases and J by 0 bases, with 22 bases between them. Germline lookup yields CDR1 SGHAT and CDR2 FQNNGV. DNA for the CDR3: TGTGCCAGCACCTCCGGGGCTCATAGAGGAGCCTCTGGAAACACCATATATTTT. Its protein product is CASTSGAHRGASGNTIYF.

The chain carries TRBV18 and TRBJ1-3; maybe TRBD1 (5 bases). The CDR3 is 13 residues long. Germline V gene data show CDR1 as KGHSH and CDR2 as LQKENI. Trimming pared 6 bases from V and 4 bases from J, leaving 10 bases between. The CDR3 is CASSLTEGNTIYF. As DNA, the CDR3 is TGTGCCAGCTCTCTGACAGAGGGAAACACCATATATTTT.